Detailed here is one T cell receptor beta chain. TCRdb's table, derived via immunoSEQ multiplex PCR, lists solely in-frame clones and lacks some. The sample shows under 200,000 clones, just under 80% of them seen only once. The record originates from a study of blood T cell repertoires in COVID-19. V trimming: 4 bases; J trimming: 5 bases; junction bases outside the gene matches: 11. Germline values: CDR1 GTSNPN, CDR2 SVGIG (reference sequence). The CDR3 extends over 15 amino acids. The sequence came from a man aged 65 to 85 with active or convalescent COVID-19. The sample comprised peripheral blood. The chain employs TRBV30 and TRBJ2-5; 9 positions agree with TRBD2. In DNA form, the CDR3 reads TGTGCCTGGACTCGTCGGCTAGCGGGAACGGAGACCCAGTACTTC. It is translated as CAWTRRLAGTETQYF.